This entry lists 13 T cell receptor beta chains sequenced from one sample in a study of T cell responses to AZD1222 COVID-19 vaccine. TCRdb's table, derived via immunoSEQ multiplex PCR, lists solely in-frame clones and lacks some. The sample yields approximately 150,000 clones, about 91% seen once. Sequences were derived from peripheral blood, sampled 28 days after the second AZD1222 dose. These receptors were taken from an adult who received the AZD1222 COVID-19 vaccine.

The chain carries TRBV5-8 and TRBJ1-2, with 7 bases that match TRBD1. Germline V gene lookup returns CDR1 SGHTS and CDR2 YDEGEE. V was clipped by 5 bases and J by 4 bases; unmatched bases: 11. The CDR3 totals 15 residues. The CDR3: CASRPRQGVFYGYTF. The CDR3 nucleotides read TGTGCCAGCAGACCGAGACAGGGAGTCTTCTATGGCTACACCTTC.

This rearrangement joins TRBV19 to TRBJ2-7; D remains ambiguous. V gave up 3 bases and J gave up 0 bases, with 9 bases separating them. In germline, CDR1 is LNHDA, CDR2 SQIVND (reference sequence). The CDR3 is made up of 14 amino acids. DNA of the CDR3: TGTGCCAGTAGTATTCTGTTTCGCTCCTACGAGCAGTACTTC. Residues: CASSILFRSYEQYF.

The V call is TRBV5-1, the J call TRBJ2-3; D unresolved. This CDR3 is 13 amino acids long. Germline V CDR1 and CDR2: SGHRS, YFSETQ. With 1 base removed from V and 4 bases from J, the gap between germline ends came to 7 bases. The CDR3 sequence: CASSLRWSDTQYF. CDR3 coding DNA: TGCGCCAGCAGCTTGAGGTGGTCAGATACGCAGTATTTT.

The chain recombines TRBV7-2 with TRBJ2-7; D possibly corresponds to TRBD1 (5 bases). Per the germline V gene, CDR1 is SGHTA and CDR2 is FQGNSA. The CDR3 is 14 residues long. The V and J ends lost 1 base and 6 bases respectively, with 13 bases between them. CDR3 sequence: CASSLGRESPEQYF. CDR3 bases: TGTGCCAGCAGCTTAGGCAGGGAATCCCCCGAGCAGTACTTC.

This chain links TRBV5-4 with TRBJ1-3; D gene unclear. This CDR3 has 17 residues. From germline, CDR1 is SGHNT and CDR2 YYREEE (reference sequence). The V and J ends lost 2 bases and 0 bases respectively, with 15 bases between them. The CDR3 reads CASSFMKGGSSGNTIYF. DNA of the CDR3: TGTGCCAGCAGCTTTATGAAGGGAGGGTCCTCTGGAAACACCATATATTTT. The full variable domain, with the rest looked up from reference TRBV5-4 and TRBJ1-3, is ETGVTQSPTHLIKTRGQQVTLRCSSQSGHNTVSWYQQALGQGPQFIFQYYREEENGRGNFPPRFSGLQFPNYSSELNVNALELDDSALYLCASSFMKGGSSGNTIYFGEGSWLTVV.

This chain links TRBV5-1 with TRBJ1-1, with D perhaps TRBD1 (6 bases). Deletions cut 1 base from V and 3 bases from J, with 10 bases between. CDR3 length: 14 residues. Germline CDR1 and CDR2: SGHRS and YFSETQ. The CDR3 DNA sequence: TGCGCCAGCAGCTTGTGGTCAGGGGACACTGAAGCTTTCTTT. This sequence encodes CASSLWSGDTEAFF.

The chain carries TRBV29-1 and TRBJ2-1; 9 bases are shared with TRBD1. V was clipped by 7 bases and J by 7 bases; unmatched bases: 2. The CDR3 has 11 amino acids. Germline V gene data show CDR1 as SQVTM and CDR2 as ANQGSEA. This CDR3 reads CSGTGVNEQFF. The CDR3 nucleotides are TGCAGCGGGACAGGGGTTAATGAGCAGTTCTTC.

The gene calls are TRBV6-4 and TRBJ2-1; either TRBD1 or TRBD2 may supply D (5 bases each). V was cut by 4 bases and J by 7 bases, with 26 bases left in between. Germline CDR1 MRHNA, CDR2 SNTAGT. The CDR3 consists of 18 residues. The CDR3 region has the DNA TGTGCCAGCAGTGGTACATTTCTTCACCGGGACCACCAGAATGAGCAGTTCTTC. Its translation is CASSGTFLHRDHQNEQFF.

The chain recombines TRBV3-1 (or the pseudogene TRBV3-2) with TRBJ1-6; unclear D gene. The germline gives CDR1 LGHDT, CDR2 YNNKEL (reference sequence). There are 12 residues in the CDR3. Trimming cost V 1 base and J 7 bases, with 2 bases left between them. This CDR3 reads CASSQANSPLHF. The CDR3 DNA sequence: TGTGCCAGCAGCCAAGCCAATTCACCCCTCCACTTT.

This chain uses TRBV10-3 with TRBJ2-3, with no clear D. V was trimmed by 2 bases and J by 0 bases, leaving 6 bases between them. The length of the CDR3 is 14 residues. From germline, CDR1 is ENHRY and CDR2 SYGVKD. CDR3 in DNA: TGTGCCATCAGTGAGGCTGGGAGCACAGATACGCAGTATTTT. Protein sequence: CAISEAGSTDTQYF.

The chain joins TRBV4-1 to TRBJ2-1, with D hard to call. The germline gives CDR1 MGHRA, CDR2 YSYEKL. V was cut by 0 bases and J by 8 bases, with 17 bases left in between. The CDR3 has 16 amino acids. CDR3 protein: CASSQESVGTDDEQFF. DNA of the CDR3: TGCGCCAGCAGCCAAGAGTCGGTCGGCACCGACGATGAGCAGTTCTTC.

The chain joins TRBV14 to TRBJ1-1; tentatively, D is TRBD1 (6 bases). V lost 1 base and J lost 12, with 15 bases in between. The CDR3 extends over 13 amino acids. From germline, CDR1 is SGHDN and CDR2 FVKESK. The CDR3 protein is CASSQVTEQGSFF. The CDR3 coding sequence is TGTGCCAGCAGCCAAGTGACGGAGCAGGGGTCTTTCTTT.

This chain uses TRBV25-1 with TRBJ2-5; 11 bases fit TRBD2. CDR3 length equals 17 residues. Germline trimming cut 6 bases from V and 5 bases from J; bases unmatched to any gene: 14. Per the germline V gene, CDR1 is MGHDK and CDR2 is SYGVNS. CDR3 DNA: TGTGCCAGCAGGGGGCAGGCGGCTAGCGGGAGGTATGAGACCCAGTACTTC. Translated, it gives CASRGQAASGRYETQYF.